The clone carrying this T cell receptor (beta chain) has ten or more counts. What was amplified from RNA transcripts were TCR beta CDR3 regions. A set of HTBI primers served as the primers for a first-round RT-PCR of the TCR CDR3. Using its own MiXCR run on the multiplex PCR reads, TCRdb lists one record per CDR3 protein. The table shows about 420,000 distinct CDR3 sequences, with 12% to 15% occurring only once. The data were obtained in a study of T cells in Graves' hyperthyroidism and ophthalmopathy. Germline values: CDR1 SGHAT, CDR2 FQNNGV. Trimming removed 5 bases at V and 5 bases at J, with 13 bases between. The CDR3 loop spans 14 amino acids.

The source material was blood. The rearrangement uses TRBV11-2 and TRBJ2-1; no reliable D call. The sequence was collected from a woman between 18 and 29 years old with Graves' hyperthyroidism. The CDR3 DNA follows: TGTGCCAGCAGCATAGCTTTCAGGAACAATGAGCAGTTCTTC. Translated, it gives CASSIAFRNNEQFF. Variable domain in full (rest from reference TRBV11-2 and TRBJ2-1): EAGVAQSPRYKIIEKRQSVAFWCNPISGHATLYWYQQILGQGPKLLIQFQNNGVVDDSQLPKDRFSAERLKGVDSTLKIQPAKLEDSAVYLCASSIAFRNNEQFFGPGTRLTVL.